The following is a T cell receptor beta chain sequence with its context. The data were taken from a study of blood T cell repertoires in COVID-19. In the study overall: Samples came from the United States, Italy and Spain, spanning acute and convalescent COVID-19. PBMCs, B-cell-depleted T cells, or T cells were the source of the cDNA or gDNA that made up the material.

Original analysis: Reference gene primers were amplified, and this amplification served to estimate nucleated cell counts. This table comes from immunoSEQ multiplex PCR, and its TCRdb copy is limited to in-frame clones, with some not included. The V and J calls and clone size come from that table; D and trimming were worked out from the DNA. The table records 110,000 to 150,000 clones, 80% of them present only once. V lost 2 bases and J lost 0, with 11 bases in between. The germline V gene has CDR1 SGHNT and CDR2 YYREEE (reference sequence). The CDR3 is 15 amino acids. The chain carries TRBV5-4 and TRBJ1-2, with D unresolved. The sample was peripheral blood. This TCR was recovered from a woman in her fifties or sixties with acute or convalescent COVID-19. The CDR3 DNA reads as TGTGCCAGCAGCTTAAATCGGGGAGCTAACTATGGCTACACCTTC. This gives the protein CASSLNRGANYGYTF.